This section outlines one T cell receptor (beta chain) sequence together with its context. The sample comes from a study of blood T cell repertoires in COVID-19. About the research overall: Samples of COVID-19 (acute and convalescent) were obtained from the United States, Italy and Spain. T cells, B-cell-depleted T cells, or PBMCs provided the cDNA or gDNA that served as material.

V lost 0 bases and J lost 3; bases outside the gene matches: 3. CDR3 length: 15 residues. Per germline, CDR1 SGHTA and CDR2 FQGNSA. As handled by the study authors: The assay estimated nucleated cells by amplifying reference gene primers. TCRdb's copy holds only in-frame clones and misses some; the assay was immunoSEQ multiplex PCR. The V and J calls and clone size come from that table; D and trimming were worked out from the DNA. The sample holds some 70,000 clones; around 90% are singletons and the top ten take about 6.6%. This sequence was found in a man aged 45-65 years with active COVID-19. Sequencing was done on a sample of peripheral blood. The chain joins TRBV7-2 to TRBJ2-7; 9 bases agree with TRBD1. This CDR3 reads CASSLAGQGNYEQYF. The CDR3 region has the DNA TGTGCCAGCAGCTTAGCTGGACAGGGGAACTACGAGCAGTACTTC. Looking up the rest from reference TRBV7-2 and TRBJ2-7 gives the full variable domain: GAGVSQSPSNKVTEKGKDVELRCDPISGHTALYWYRQSLGQGLEFLIYFQGNSAPDKSGLPSDRFSAERTGGSVSTLTIQRTQQEDSAVYLCASSLAGQGNYEQYFGPGTRLTVT.